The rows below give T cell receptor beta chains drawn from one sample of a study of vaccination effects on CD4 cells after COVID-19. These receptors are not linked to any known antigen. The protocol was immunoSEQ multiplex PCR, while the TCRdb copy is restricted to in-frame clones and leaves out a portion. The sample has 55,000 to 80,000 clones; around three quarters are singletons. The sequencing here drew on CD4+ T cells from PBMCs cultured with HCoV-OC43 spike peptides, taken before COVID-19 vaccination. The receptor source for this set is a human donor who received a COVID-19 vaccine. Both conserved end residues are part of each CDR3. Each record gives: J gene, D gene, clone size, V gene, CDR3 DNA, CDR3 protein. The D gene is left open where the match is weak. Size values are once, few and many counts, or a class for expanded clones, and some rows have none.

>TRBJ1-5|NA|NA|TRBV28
TGTGCCAGCAGTAATTACGGGACAACCTGGGGTCAGCCCCAGCATTTT
CASSNYGTTWGQPQHF
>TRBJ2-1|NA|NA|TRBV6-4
TGTGCCAGTAGACGGGGAGGCTCCTACAATGAGCAGTTCTTC
CASRRGGSYNEQFF
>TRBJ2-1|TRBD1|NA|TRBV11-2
TGTGCCAGCAGCTTGGGACAGACAACAAGTGAGCAGTTCTTC
CASSLGQTTSEQFF
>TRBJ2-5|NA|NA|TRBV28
TGTGCCAGCAGTTTAAATCGGGGGCCGCCATTTGAGACCCAGTACTTC
CASSLNRGPPFETQYF
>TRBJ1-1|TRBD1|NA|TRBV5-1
TGCGCCAGCAGCTTGGGACAGGGTATGAACACTGAAGCTTTCTTT
CASSLGQGMNTEAFF
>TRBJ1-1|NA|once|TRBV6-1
TGTGCCAGCAGTGAAGGTCGGGGGCTAATGAACACTGAAGCTTTCTTT
CASSEGRGLMNTEAFF
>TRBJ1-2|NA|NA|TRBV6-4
TGTGCCAGCAGGGACTTTTACTATGGCTACACCTTC
CASRDFYYGYTF
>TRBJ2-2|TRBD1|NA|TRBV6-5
TGTGCCACCGCGGGACAGGGCATCGGGGAGCTGTTTTTT
CATAGQGIGELFF
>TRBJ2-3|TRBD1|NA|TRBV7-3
TGTGCCAGCAGCTCCAGGACAGGAACAGATACGCAGTATTTT
CASSSRTGTDTQYF
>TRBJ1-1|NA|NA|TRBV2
TGTGCCAGCACTACAGACCAAAACACTGAAGCTTTCTTT
CASTTDQNTEAFF
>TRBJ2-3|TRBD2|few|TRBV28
TGTGCCAGCACCTCTAGCGGGGGGAGAACCCCAGATACGCAGTATTTT
CASTSSGGRTPDTQYF
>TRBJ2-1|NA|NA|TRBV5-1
TGCGCCAGCAGCTCCCAGCCAGGGACGTTATACAATGAGCAGTTCTTC
CASSSQPGTLYNEQFF
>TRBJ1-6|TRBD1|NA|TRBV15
TGTGCCACCAAACAGGGGGCGCTTTCCTATAATTCACCCCTCCACTTT
CATKQGALSYNSPLHF
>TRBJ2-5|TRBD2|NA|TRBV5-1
TGCGCCAGCAGCCTGGGGGGGGTCGGCCAAGAGACCCAGTACTTC
CASSLGGVGQETQYF
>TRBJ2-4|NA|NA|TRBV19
TGTGCCAGTAGTACGGGATACTTCAAAAACATTCAGTACTTC
CASSTGYFKNIQYF
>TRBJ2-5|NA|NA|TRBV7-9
TGTGCCAGCAGCCCCGGTGTGGGGACCCAGTACTTC
CASSPGVGTQYF
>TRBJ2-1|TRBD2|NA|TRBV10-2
TGCGCCAGCAGCGATACCGGGACTAGCGCCGGATATGAGCAGTTCTTC
CASSDTGTSAGYEQFF
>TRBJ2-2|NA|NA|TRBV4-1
TGCGCCAGCAGCCAAGTACTTAGGGGTCGGACCGGGGAGCTGTTTTTT
CASSQVLRGRTGELFF
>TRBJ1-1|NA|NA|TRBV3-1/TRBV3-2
TGTGCCAGCAGCCAAGATCGTAAATTTGCTTTCTTT
CASSQDRKFAFF
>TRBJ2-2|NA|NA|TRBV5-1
TGCGCCAGCAGCTTGGTTCCTGGCACCGGGGAGCTGTTTTTT
CASSLVPGTGELFF
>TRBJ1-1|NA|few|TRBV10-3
TGTGCCATCAGTTCGAGGGGGATCAACACTGAAGCTTTCTTT
CAISSRGINTEAFF
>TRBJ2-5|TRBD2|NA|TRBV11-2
TGTGCCAGCAGCTTTGAACGAGCGGGGGAGACCCAGTACTTC
CASSFERAGETQYF
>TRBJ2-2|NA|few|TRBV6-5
TGTGCCAGCAGCGCTTGGACCGCGAACACCGGGGAGCTGTTTTTT
CASSAWTANTGELFF
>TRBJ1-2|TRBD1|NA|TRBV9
TGTGCCAGCAGCGTAGATGGACAGGCGAACTATGGCTACACCTTC
CASSVDGQANYGYTF
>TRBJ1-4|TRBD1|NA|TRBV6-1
TGTGCCAGCAGTGAAAATTGGGGACAGTGGCTGTTTTTT
CASSENWGQWLFF